A selection of T cell receptor beta chains follows, all from one sample in a study of cytomegalovirus exposure and HLA in healthy donors. The repertoire was sequenced with immunoSEQ multiplex PCR; TCRdb's copy has only in-frame clones and lacks some. The sample has 95,000 to 100,000 clones, about 85% seen once. The sequencing input was PBMCs. The receptors were sampled from a man aged 25-45 years in good health and CMV-seronegative. CDR3s include the opening cysteine and the closing phenylalanine or tryptophan. D genes are given only for firm matches. Some rows mark clone size as missing; the rest say once, few, many or name a class of expanded clone.

d_gene: TRBD1; v_gene: TRBV5-6; len: 14; abundance: NA; j_gene: TRBJ1-5; CDR3aa: CASSWGQGDQPQHF; CDR3nt: TGTGCCAGCAGCTGGGGACAGGGGGATCAGCCCCAGCATTTT
d_gene: TRBD2; v_gene: TRBV13; len: 13; abundance: NA; j_gene: TRBJ2-1; CDR3aa: CASSLGGGVEQFF; CDR3nt: TGTGCCAGCAGCTTAGGTGGGGGGGTTGAGCAGTTCTTC
d_gene: NA; v_gene: TRBV18; len: 13; abundance: NA; j_gene: TRBJ1-1; CDR3aa: CASSPLGATEAFF; CDR3nt: TGTGCCAGCTCACCGCTGGGGGCTACTGAAGCTTTCTTT
d_gene: TRBD2; v_gene: TRBV7-2; len: 16; abundance: NA; j_gene: TRBJ2-5; CDR3aa: CASSLALAAIQETQYF; CDR3nt: TGTGCCAGCAGCTTAGCGCTAGCGGCAATCCAAGAGACCCAGTACTTC
d_gene: NA; v_gene: TRBV5-6; len: 17; abundance: NA; j_gene: TRBJ1-1; CDR3aa: CASSLASGSLTQTEAFF; CDR3nt: TGTGCCAGCAGCTTGGCCTCGGGGTCCCTTACACAGACTGAAGCTTTCTTT
d_gene: NA; v_gene: TRBV28; len: 17; abundance: NA; j_gene: TRBJ1-5; CDR3aa: CASNRSGSGGVNQPQHF; CDR3nt: TGTGCCAGCAACCGCTCCGGCTCGGGAGGGGTCAATCAGCCCCAGCATTTT
d_gene: NA; v_gene: TRBV28; len: 16; abundance: NA; j_gene: TRBJ2-7; CDR3aa: CASSEGGGRAAYEQYF; CDR3nt: TGTGCCAGCAGTGAAGGGGGTGGGAGGGCTGCCTACGAGCAGTACTTC
d_gene: TRBD2; v_gene: TRBV28; len: 13; abundance: NA; j_gene: TRBJ2-7; CDR3aa: CASRVGLKGEQYF; CDR3nt: TGTGCCAGCAGGGTGGGACTAAAAGGGGAGCAGTACTTC
d_gene: NA; v_gene: TRBV7-8; len: 12; abundance: NA; j_gene: TRBJ2-7; CDR3aa: CASSFAGSEQYF; CDR3nt: TGTGCCAGCAGCTTCGCAGGGTCCGAGCAGTACTTC
d_gene: TRBD1; v_gene: TRBV19; len: 14; abundance: NA; j_gene: TRBJ1-5; CDR3aa: CASSPTGGNQPQHF; CDR3nt: TGTGCCAGTAGTCCTACAGGGGGCAATCAGCCCCAGCATTTT
d_gene: NA; v_gene: TRBV5-6; len: 17; abundance: NA; j_gene: TRBJ2-2; CDR3aa: CASSLVRRGWDTGELFF; CDR3nt: TGTGCCAGCAGCTTGGTTCGCAGGGGTTGGGACACCGGGGAGCTGTTTTTT
d_gene: TRBD1; v_gene: TRBV27; len: 16; abundance: NA; j_gene: TRBJ2-6; CDR3aa: CASSEHRGPGANVLTF; CDR3nt: TGTGCCAGCAGTGAGCACAGGGGGCCTGGGGCCAACGTCCTGACTTTC
d_gene: TRBD2; v_gene: TRBV15; len: 17; abundance: NA; j_gene: TRBJ2-3; CDR3aa: CATSRSMGGSRADTQYF; CDR3nt: TGTGCCACCAGCAGATCCATGGGAGGGAGTCGGGCAGATACGCAGTATTTT
d_gene: TRBD1; v_gene: TRBV25-1; len: 13; abundance: NA; j_gene: TRBJ1-1; CDR3aa: CASSERAGGAAFF; CDR3nt: TGTGCCAGCAGTGAACGGGCAGGGGGTGCAGCTTTCTTT
d_gene: TRBD1; v_gene: TRBV4-2; len: 15; abundance: NA; j_gene: TRBJ2-7; CDR3aa: CASSQDLGQGNEQYF; CDR3nt: TGTGCCAGCAGCCAAGATCTGGGACAGGGCAACGAGCAGTACTTC
d_gene: TRBD1; v_gene: TRBV18; len: 15; abundance: NA; j_gene: TRBJ1-5; CDR3aa: CASSLWDSNNQPQHF; CDR3nt: TGTGCCAGCTCACTATGGGACAGCAACAATCAGCCCCAGCATTTT
d_gene: NA; v_gene: TRBV5-6; len: 13; abundance: NA; j_gene: TRBJ2-7; CDR3aa: CASSLNLVNGQYF; CDR3nt: TGTGCCAGCAGCTTGAACCTAGTTAACGGGCAGTACTTC
d_gene: NA; v_gene: TRBV4-1; len: 15; abundance: NA; j_gene: TRBJ1-1; CDR3aa: CASSQQGLLNTEAFF; CDR3nt: TGCGCCAGCAGCCAACAGGGGCTTTTGAACACTGAAGCTTTCTTT
d_gene: NA; v_gene: TRBV6-5; len: 13; abundance: NA; j_gene: TRBJ2-2; CDR3aa: CASSQTNTGELFF; CDR3nt: TGTGCCAGCAGCCAGACTAACACCGGGGAGCTGTTTTTT
d_gene: TRBD2; v_gene: TRBV4-1; len: 15; abundance: once; j_gene: TRBJ2-5; CDR3aa: CASSLTLAERETQYF; CDR3nt: TGCGCCAGCAGCCTTACCCTAGCGGAACGAGAGACCCAGTACTTC